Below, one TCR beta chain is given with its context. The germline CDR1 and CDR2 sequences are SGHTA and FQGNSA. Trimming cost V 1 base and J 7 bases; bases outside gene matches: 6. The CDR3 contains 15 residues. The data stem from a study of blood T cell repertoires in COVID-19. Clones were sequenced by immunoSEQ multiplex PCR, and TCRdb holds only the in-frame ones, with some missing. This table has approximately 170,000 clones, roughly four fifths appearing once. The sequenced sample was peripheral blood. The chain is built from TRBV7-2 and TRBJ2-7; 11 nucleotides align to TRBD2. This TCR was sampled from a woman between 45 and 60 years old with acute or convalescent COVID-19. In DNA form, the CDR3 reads TGTGCCAGCAGCTTAGTAGCGGGAGGGTCGGAGGAGCAGTACTTC. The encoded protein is CASSLVAGGSEEQYF.